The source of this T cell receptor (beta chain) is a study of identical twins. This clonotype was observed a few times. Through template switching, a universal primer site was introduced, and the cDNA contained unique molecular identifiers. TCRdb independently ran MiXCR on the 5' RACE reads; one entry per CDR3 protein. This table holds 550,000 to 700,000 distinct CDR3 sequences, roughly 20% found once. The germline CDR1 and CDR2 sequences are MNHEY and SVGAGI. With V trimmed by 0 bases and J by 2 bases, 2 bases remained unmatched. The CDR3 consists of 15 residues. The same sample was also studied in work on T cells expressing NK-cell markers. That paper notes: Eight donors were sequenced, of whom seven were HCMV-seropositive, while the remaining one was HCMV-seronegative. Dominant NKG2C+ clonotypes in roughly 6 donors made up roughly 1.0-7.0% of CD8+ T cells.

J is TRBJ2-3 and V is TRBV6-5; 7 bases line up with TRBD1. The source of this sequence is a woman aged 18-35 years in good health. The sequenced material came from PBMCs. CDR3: CASSYSGTATDTQYF. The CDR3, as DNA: TGTGCCAGCAGTTACTCCGGGACAGCCACAGATACGCAGTATTTT.